A selection of T cell receptor beta chains follows, all from one sample in a study of blood T cells in healthy people across ages. TCRdb re-derived calls from the 5' RACE reads in MiXCR, one entry per CDR3 protein. Found here are hundreds of thousands of distinct CDR3 sequences, 20% to 25% of them singletons; the top ten hold 8% to 10%. Separately, the same data were catalogued under a study of T cells of mothers and their children.

Sequences were obtained from blood. These receptor sequences come from a boy aged 5-17 years in good health. CDR3s include the opening cysteine and the closing phenylalanine or tryptophan. The D gene is left open where the match is weak. Clone size is shown for a subset of rows, as once, few, many or a class of expanded clone.

v_call,j_call,d_call,clone_size,cdr3_aa,cdr3_nt
TRBV27,TRBJ2-1,.,.,CASSLIAALTSSYNEQFF,TGTGCCAGCAGTTTGATAGCGGCCTTGACCAGCTCCTACAATGAGCAGTTCTTC
TRBV6-5,TRBJ2-7,.,.,CASRATREPTHEQYF,TGTGCCAGCAGGGCGACCCGGGAGCCGACGCACGAGCAGTACTTC
TRBV5-6,TRBJ1-3,.,.,CTSRRGSSGNTIYF,TGTACCAGCAGACGCGGGTCTTCTGGAAACACCATATATTTT
TRBV20-1,TRBJ2-3,TRBD2,.,CSARAGLAGPKGTDTQYF,TGCAGTGCTAGAGCGGGACTAGCGGGACCTAAAGGCACAGATACGCAGTATTTT
TRBV7-7,TRBJ2-3,.,.,CASSPISGGDTQYF,TGTGCTAGCAGCCCGATCAGCGGCGGGGATACGCAGTATTTT
TRBV4-3,TRBJ1-5,.,few,CASSQDRGGSNQPQHF,TGCGCCAGCAGCCAAGATCGGGGAGGTAGCAATCAGCCCCAGCATTTT
TRBV29-1,TRBJ2-6,.,few,CSVEDWSGTTGANVLTF,TGCAGCGTTGAAGATTGGTCAGGGACGACTGGGGCCAACGTCCTGACTTTC
TRBV29-1,TRBJ2-7,TRBD2,.,CSVLRREGSYEQYF,TGCAGCGTGCTTAGGCGGGAGGGCTCCTACGAGCAGTACTTC
TRBV7-2,TRBJ2-7,.,.,CASSLWSEHSYEQYF,TGTGCCAGCAGCTTATGGTCCGAGCACTCCTACGAGCAGTACTTC
TRBV12-3/TRBV12-4,TRBJ2-5,.,few,CASSLLPGLQLTQYF,TGTGCCAGCAGTCTCCTTCCCGGACTGCAATTGACCCAGTACTTC
TRBV6-6,TRBJ2-4,.,few,CASSYLGGLAKNIQYF,TGTGCCAGCAGTTATTTAGGGGGGCTAGCCAAAAACATTCAGTACTTC
TRBV3-1,TRBJ2-4,.,.,CASSQDPATFPKNIQYF,TGTGCCAGCAGCCAAGATCCGGCTACTTTTCCCAAAAACATTCAGTACTTC
TRBV29-1,TRBJ1-2,.,few,CSVEKGPANYGYTF,TGCAGCGTTGAGAAGGGTCCCGCTAACTATGGCTACACCTTC
TRBV12-3/TRBV12-4,TRBJ2-3,TRBD2,.,CASSRGLYTDTQYF,TGTGCCAGCAGCCGGGGACTATACACAGATACGCAGTATTTT
TRBV4-1,TRBJ1-1,.,.,CASSQQREPEAFF,TGCGCCAGCAGCCAACAAAGAGAACCTGAAGCTTTCTTT
TRBV7-9,TRBJ1-4,TRBD1,few,CASSFGFGTGYEKLFF,TGTGCCAGCAGCTTTGGATTTGGGACAGGATATGAAAAACTGTTTTTT